The 15 T cell receptor beta chains below were found in one sample sequenced in a study of CD8 T cells in ankylosing spondylitis. Study results and caveats: Characteristic of ankylosing spondylitis blood, it appeared, was a TCR beta motif comprising roughly 8 highly homologous variants.

TCRdb reprocessed the 5' RACE reads via MiXCR and lists one record per CDR3 protein. The sample has some 840,000 distinct CDR3 sequences, approximately 10% seen once; the top ten hold 0.45% to 0.6%. Their target antigens are unknown. Input material: blood, either unsorted or a sorted T cell fraction (not recorded which). These receptors were obtained from a male donor with ankylosing spondylitis.

The rearrangement links TRBV27 to TRBJ1-6; possibly TRBD1 for D (5 bases). V was clipped by 5 bases and J by 3 bases, with 11 bases between them. Germline V lookup: CDR1 MNHEY, CDR2 SMNVEV (reference sequence). The CDR3 covers 15 residues. The CDR3, as DNA: TGTGCCAGCAGTCTCCGGGACGGCTATAATTCACCCCTCCACTTT. Amino acids: CASSLRDGYNSPLHF.

The chain uses TRBV12-3 or TRBV12-4 and TRBJ2-1; D is unresolved. The CDR3 has 12 amino acids. Trimming took off 1 base at V and 9 bases at J, with 7 bases between the two ends. The CDR3: CASSLGEGEQFF. The CDR3 nucleotides read TGTGCCAGCAGTTTAGGGGAAGGTGAGCAGTTCTTC.

In its sample, this clonotype was seen many times. The V and J genes are TRBV7-2 and TRBJ2-7; 7 nucleotides agree with TRBD1. V was clipped by 5 bases and J by 4 bases; unmatched bases: 2. This CDR3 comprises 12 residues. CDR1 SGHTA and CDR2 FQGNSA come from the germline V gene. The CDR3 here is CASSLTGYEQYF. The CDR3 region has the DNA TGTGCCAGCAGCCTGACAGGGTACGAGCAGTACTTC.

This chain links TRBV6-2 or TRBV6-3 with TRBJ2-5, with D hard to call. The CDR3 length is 15 residues. Germline values: CDR1 MNHEY, CDR2 SVGEGT. Trimming removed 1 base from V and 1 base from J, with 10 bases in between. As DNA, the CDR3 is TGTGCCAGCAGTTACTGGGATGACGCCCAAGAGACCCAGTACTTC. It yields the protein CASSYWDDAQETQYF.

The V and J genes are TRBV7-9 and TRBJ1-2; 8 nucleotides agree with TRBD1. The germline gives CDR1 SEHNR, CDR2 FQNEAQ (reference sequence). V was pared by 5 bases and J by 4 bases, with 9 bases of the junction left unmatched. CDR3 size: 15 residues. The CDR3 spells CASSQITGGIYGYTF. In nucleotides, the CDR3 is TGTGCCAGCAGCCAGATCACAGGGGGAATCTATGGCTACACCTTC.

The V gene is TRBV7-2, the J gene TRBJ1-2; no definite D call. Between the trimmed V and J ends, which lost 1 base and 5 bases, there was a span of 17 bases. Germline CDR1 reads SGHTA; CDR2 reads FQGNSA. CDR3 length: 16 residues. The CDR3 spells CASSLDPPRVVYGYTF. CDR3 bases: TGTGCCAGCAGCTTAGATCCCCCGCGCGTAGTATATGGCTACACCTTC. Full variable domain (rest looked up from reference TRBV7-2 and TRBJ1-2): GAGVSQSPSNKVTEKGKDVELRCDPISGHTALYWYRQSLGQGLEFLIYFQGNSAPDKSGLPSDRFSAERTGGSVSTLTIQRTQQEDSAVYLCASSLDPPRVVYGYTFGSGTRLTVV.

The rearrangement links TRBV7-9 to TRBJ2-7; 8 bases are a match to TRBD1. Germline CDR1 is SEHNR and CDR2 is FQNEAQ (reference sequence). J was trimmed by 5 bases and V by 0 bases; bases with no gene match: 3. This CDR3 comprises 14 residues. The CDR3 is CASSLAGQVHEQYF. CDR3 in DNA: TGTGCCAGCAGCTTAGCGGGACAGGTCCACGAGCAGTACTTC.

The chain recombines TRBV2 with TRBJ2-1; TRBD2 is a possible D gene (7 bases). There are 15 residues in the CDR3. CDR1 is SNHLY, CDR2 FYNNEI, per germline. V shed 8 bases and J shed 7 bases, with 21 bases lying between them. CDR3 residues: CASQKGRGPGNEQFF. The CDR3, as DNA: TGTGCCAGCCAAAAAGGGCGGGGGCCGGGGAATGAGCAGTTCTTC.

In this sample, this clonotype turned up many times. This chain links TRBV20-1 with TRBJ1-2; 7 bases map to TRBD1. This CDR3 is built from 15 residues. The V gene end was trimmed by 2 bases and the J gene end by 7 bases; junction bases not matched to a gene: 13. Germline assignment: CDR1 DFQATT and CDR2 SNEGSKA (reference sequence). CDR3 sequence (DNA): TGCAGTGCTAGATTGGGGCAGGAAGGGGGCTTTGGCTACACCTTC. This translates into CSARLGQEGGFGYTF.

This chain joins TRBV6-1 and TRBJ1-6; TRBD1 agrees at 7 bases. In germline, CDR1 is MNHNS, CDR2 SASEGT. With 6 bases clipped from V and 7 bases from J, the junction kept 6 bases outside the gene matches. The CDR3 runs to 14 residues. The DNA of the CDR3 is TGTGCCAGCAGGATGACAGGGCACAATTCACCCCTCCACTTT. The encoded protein is CASRMTGHNSPLHF.

The rearrangement joins TRBV5-6 to TRBJ1-5; D perhaps matches TRBD1 (5 bases). Trimming left V 5 bases short and J 4 bases short, with 10 bases between. Germline loops: CDR1 SGHDT, CDR2 YYEEEE. The CDR3 runs to 13 residues. The CDR3 protein is CASRKGVNQPQHF. As DNA, the CDR3 is TGTGCCAGCAGGAAAGGGGTGAATCAGCCCCAGCATTTT.

This clonotype has a handful of counts. The chain employs TRBV5-1 and TRBJ1-2, with D unresolved. Germline-derived CDR1 and CDR2 are SGHRS and YFSETQ. V lost 0 bases to trimming and J lost 2 bases, with 8 bases between them. This CDR3 spans 14 amino acids. The CDR3 nucleotides are TGCGCCAGCAGCTTGGCCAGTCCCAACTATGGCTACACCTTC. Protein product: CASSLASPNYGYTF.

This clonotype was detected many times. The chain has TRBV7-2 and TRBJ2-5, with 8 bases fitting TRBD2. With 2 bases clipped from V and 7 bases from J, the junction kept 3 bases outside the gene matches. Germline V gene data show CDR1 as SGHTA and CDR2 as FQGNSA. The CDR3 has 13 amino acids. The CDR3 here is CASSLIREGTQYF. CDR3 nucleotide sequence: TGTGCCAGCAGCTTAATCCGGGAGGGGACCCAGTACTTC.

V and J are TRBV7-9 and TRBJ1-4; 8 bases are shared with TRBD1. The V segment lost 5 bases and the J segment 4 bases; nucleotides outside the gene matches: 3. Germline V gene lookup returns CDR1 SEHNR and CDR2 FQNEAQ (reference sequence). The CDR3 spans 14 residues. CDR3 DNA: TGTGCCAGCAGCGACAGGGGCTTTAATGAAAAACTGTTTTTT. Protein sequence: CASSDRGFNEKLFF.

This clonotype was recorded many times. CDR3 protein: CASSLGGRDNEQFF. DNA of the CDR3: TGCGCCAGCAGCTTAGGGGGCCGGGACAATGAGCAGTTCTTC. The rearrangement uses TRBV5-1 and TRBJ2-1; 7 bases align to TRBD1. The germline gives CDR1 SGHRS, CDR2 YFSETQ. The CDR3 is 14 amino acids. Trimming removed 2 bases from V and 5 bases from J; junction bases left unmatched: 4. Variable domain in full (rest from reference TRBV5-1 and TRBJ2-1): KAGVTQTPRYLIKTRGQQVTLSCSPISGHRSVSWYQQTPGQGLQFLFEYFSETQRNKGNFPGRFSGRQFSNSRSEMNVSTLELGDSALYLCASSLGGRDNEQFFGPGTRLTVL.